Listed below are T cell receptor beta chains from one sample, sequenced in a study of T cell responses to AZD1222 COVID-19 vaccine. Sequenced by immunoSEQ multiplex PCR; TCRdb stores in-frame clones only, minus some. The sample holds approximately 190,000 clones, more than 75% seen once. The input for sequencing was peripheral blood, taken on day 0 of AZD1222 vaccination. These TCRs come from an adult in good health. CDR3s include the opening cysteine and the closing phenylalanine or tryptophan. The D gene is left open where the match is weak. Size is omitted from some rows. Given values are once, few, many or a class for expanded clones.

clone_size d_call j_call v_call cdr3_nt cdr3_aa
- - TRBJ1-4 TRBV20-1 TGCAGTGCTATTTTGGGTGAAAAACTGTTTTTT CSAILGEKLFF
- - TRBJ2-1 TRBV29-1 TGCAGCGTTGAAGGGCCCCAAGGGGACCTCTCCTACAATGAGCAGTTCTTC CSVEGPQGDLSYNEQFF
- TRBD2 TRBJ2-3 TRBV13 TGTGCCAGCAGCAATAGCGGGGGCGGGACAGATACGCAGTATTTT CASSNSGGGTDTQYF
- TRBD1 TRBJ1-2 TRBV10-2 TGCGCCACCATGGGAGACAGGGGGCCTTATGGCTACACCTTC CATMGDRGPYGYTF
- - TRBJ2-5 TRBV7-5 TGTGCCAGAAGCCCCGCAATAGCGGCGTACCAAGAGACCCAGTACTTC CARSPAIAAYQETQYF
- TRBD2 TRBJ2-2 TRBV18 TGTGCCAGCTCACCAACGCCCGGGGGGGACCTGAACACCGGGGAGCTGTTTTTT CASSPTPGGDLNTGELFF
- - TRBJ2-5 TRBV27 TGTGCCAGCAGTTTATCGGATCACCCTAGGGAGACCCAGTACTTC CASSLSDHPRETQYF
- TRBD1 TRBJ1-1 TRBV7-9 TGTGCCTGTCTCGAGGGGGACAGGGGGCCGAGCACTGAAGCTTTCTTT CACLEGDRGPSTEAFF
- - TRBJ1-3 TRBV11-2 TGTGCCAGCAGCTTAGGCGCTTCAGTAGGAAACACCATATATTTT CASSLGASVGNTIYF
- - TRBJ1-1 TRBV6-2/TRBV6-3 TGTGCCAGCAGTTATCGACCGGGACCCTCGGACACTGAAGCTTTCTTT CASSYRPGPSDTEAFF
once - TRBJ1-3 TRBV23-1 TGCGCCAGCAGTCAATCAGGTGACAGCTCTGGAAACACCATATATTTT CASSQSGDSSGNTIYF
- TRBD2 TRBJ2-2 TRBV3-1/TRBV3-2 TGTGCCAGCAGCCCCAGGACTAGCGGGAGGTCCAACACCGGGGAGCTGTTTTTT CASSPRTSGRSNTGELFF
- - TRBJ2-2 TRBV7-2 TGTGCCAGCAGCTTATGGAACATGAACACCGGGGAGCTGTTTTTT CASSLWNMNTGELFF
- - TRBJ2-7 TRBV29-1 TGCAGCGCCATCACCGGGAAATCCTACGAGCAGTACTTC CSAITGKSYEQYF
- - TRBJ1-6 TRBV7-8 TGTGCCAGCAGCCTAGGACCGTATAATTCACCCCTCCACTTT CASSLGPYNSPLHF
- TRBD1 TRBJ2-3 TRBV7-7 TGTGCCAGCAGCCCCTACAGGGGTTCTGGCACAGATACGCAGTATTTT CASSPYRGSGTDTQYF
- - TRBJ1-1 TRBV28 TGTGCCAGCAGTTTAATGATGAACACTGAAGCTTTCTTT CASSLMMNTEAFF
- - TRBJ2-7 TRBV7-9 TGTGCCAGCAGCTTAGTCCTCTACGAGCAGTACTTC CASSLVLYEQYF
- - TRBJ2-7 TRBV7-2 TGTGCCAGCAGCTTAGCTGTTGCGGAAATAACATCCTACGAGCAGTACTTC CASSLAVAEITSYEQYF
once - TRBJ1-1 TRBV5-5 TGTGCCAGCAGCTTGGGGGACTCTGAAGCTTTCTTT CASSLGDSEAFF